This T cell receptor (beta chain) was retrieved from a study of cytotoxic CD8 clonotypes in ibrutinib-treated CLL. Germline V lookup: CDR1 SGHNT, CDR2 YYREEE (reference sequence). The V end was cut by 0 bases, the J end by 7 bases, with 13 bases between. This CDR3 spans 14 amino acids. TCRdb's table, derived via immunoSEQ multiplex PCR, lists solely in-frame clones and lacks some. The table has roughly 160,000 clones, roughly four fifths seen once. The chain carries TRBV5-4 and TRBJ1-1, with D unresolved. The specimen was PBMCs, collected after 24 months of ibrutinib treatment. The sequence came from a human donor with chronic lymphocytic leukemia. The CDR3 DNA reads TGTGCCAGCAGCTTGGACCCTCAGGCGGGTGAAGCTTTCTTT. Encoded protein: CASSLDPQAGEAFF.